The 13 T cell receptor beta chains presented below share a single source sample, sequenced in a study of CDR3 diversity in severe acne. MiXCR was run by TCRdb on the PCR reads, yielding one entry per CDR3 protein. The repertoire has approximately 77,000 distinct CDR3 sequences, 49% of them found once; the top ten carry 11%. The sample consisted of blood. The receptors were sampled from a male donor with severe acne vulgaris.

The V gene is TRBV4-1, the J gene TRBJ2-7; tentatively, D is TRBD2 (5 bases). V was clipped by 1 base and J by 0 bases, with 13 bases between them. CDR1 and CDR2 (germline): MGHRA, YSYEKL. This CDR3 contains 16 residues. The CDR3 loop is CASSQGVRASSYEQYF. The DNA for the CDR3 is TGCGCCAGCAGCCAAGGGGTGAGGGCCAGCTCCTACGAGCAGTACTTC.

This clonotype was observed many times. J is TRBJ2-7 and V is TRBV6-2 or TRBV6-3, with 8 bases matching TRBD2. Germline lookup yields CDR1 MNHEY and CDR2 SVGEGT. The CDR3 length is 14 residues. V lost 6 bases to trimming and J lost 2 bases; unmatched junction nucleotides: 6. The CDR3 nucleotides are TGTGCCAGCAGCTTAACTAGCGGCCCCTACGAGCAGTACTTC. Encoded protein: CASSLTSGPYEQYF.

The J gene is TRBJ2-7, the V gene TRBV29-1, with TRBD1 as a possible D gene (5 bases). CDR1 and CDR2 from the germline V gene are SQVTM and ANQGSEA. The V end lost 0 bases, the J end lost 6 bases, and 9 bases lay between the germline ends. The CDR3 runs 12 residues. The CDR3 here is CSVEDRVGEQYF. CDR3 nucleotides: TGCAGCGTTGAAGACAGGGTCGGCGAGCAGTACTTC.

The table lists this clonotype with a few counts. J is TRBJ1-5 and V is TRBV28; 9 bases fit TRBD1. Trimming at V came to 6 bases and at J to 6 bases, leaving 9 bases not matched to a gene. Germline-derived CDR1 and CDR2 are MDHEN and SYDVKM. This CDR3 is 15 amino acids long. The CDR3 coding sequence is TGTGCCAGCAGCACTCCCGGGACAGGGCTTCAGCCCCAGCATTTT. This gives the protein CASSTPGTGLQPQHF.

This clonotype appeared a few times. This chain joins TRBV7-6 and TRBJ2-3; TRBD2 is a possible D gene (6 bases). The CDR3 totals 14 residues. Trimming left V 5 bases short and J 2 bases short, with 11 bases between. CDR1 and CDR2 from the germline V gene are SGHVS and FNYEAQ. The CDR3 DNA reads as TGTGCCAGCAGCGGGAGGACGATCACAGATACGCAGTATTTT. This encodes CASSGRTITDTQYF.

This clonotype is labeled as medium-sized. V usage is TRBV19 and J usage is TRBJ2-7; the D gene is possibly TRBD1 (5 bases). From germline, CDR1 is LNHDA and CDR2 SQIVND (reference sequence). The CDR3 covers 13 residues. The V and J ends lost 6 bases and 5 bases respectively, with 14 bases between them. CDR3 sequence reads: CASRGSGLDEQYF. The CDR3 DNA reads as TGTGCCAGTAGGGGGTCAGGGCTAGACGAGCAGTACTTC.

The rearrangement joins TRBV19 to TRBJ1-1; D is uncertain. The V gene lost 9 bases and the J gene lost 1 base, with 18 bases spanning the gap. The germline CDR1 and CDR2 sequences are LNHDA and SQIVND (reference sequence). The CDR3 is 15 residues long. The CDR3 reads CASSLASVGNTEAFF. The CDR3 DNA is TGTGCCAGCAGTTTAGCTTCAGTAGGGAACACTGAAGCTTTCTTT.

As concerns this clonotype: Relative to the germline gene, one junction end is altered; a read error may explain this. The J gene is TRBJ1-5, the V gene TRBV10-2; TRBD1 is a possible D gene (5 bases). CDR3 size: 12 residues. The germline CDR1 and CDR2 sequences are WSHSY and SAAADI. The CDR3 nucleotides are TGTGCCAGCAGCCAGGGCTCTTGGCCCCAGCATTTT. Amino acid sequence: CASSQGSWPQHF.

This rearrangement joins TRBV24-1 to TRBJ2-7; maybe TRBD1 (7 bases). V gave up 11 bases and J gave up 1 base, with 20 bases separating them. Germline V lookup: CDR1 KGHDR, CDR2 SFDVKD. The CDR3 extends over 15 amino acids. CDR3 sequence: CASRAGTAKSYEQYF. The DNA for the CDR3 is TGTGCCAGCAGGGCGGGGACAGCCAAGTCCTACGAGCAGTACTTC.

This clonotype occurred many times. The chain carries TRBV29-1 and TRBJ2-7; 7 positions match TRBD1. This CDR3 comprises 13 residues. After removal of 7 bases from V and 1 base from J, the junction contained 7 bases not matched to a gene. Germline CDR1 and CDR2: SQVTM and ANQGSEA. The CDR3 DNA reads as TGCAGCGCCGACAGGGAATTATCCTACGAGCAGTACTTC. Its translation is CSADRELSYEQYF.

At least ten counts were recorded for this clonotype. The rearrangement links TRBV20-1 to TRBJ2-1; 11 bases agree with TRBD2. After removal of 3 bases from V and 2 bases from J, the junction contained 9 bases not matched to a gene. CDR3 length: 17 residues. CDR1 and CDR2 from the germline V gene are DFQATT and SNEGSKA (reference sequence). CDR3 in amino acids: CSARTSGASGTYNEQFF. The CDR3 DNA sequence: TGCAGTGCTAGGACTAGCGGGGCCTCCGGCACCTACAATGAGCAGTTCTTC.

This clonotype ranks as medium-sized. V and J are TRBV6-4 and TRBJ2-7, with D tentatively TRBD2 (6 bases). V was cut by 0 bases and J by 11 bases, with 11 bases left in between. The CDR3 loop spans 12 amino acids. From germline, CDR1 is MRHNA and CDR2 SNTAGT. In nucleotides, the CDR3 is TGTGCCAGCAGTGACTCCGGGGGACCTAAGTACTTC. Encoded protein: CASSDSGGPKYF.

A word on this clonotype: A read error may produce the germline difference seen at one junction end. The rearrangement joins TRBV5-6 to TRBJ1-2; D possibly corresponds to TRBD1 (6 bases). The CDR3 contains 13 residues. Looked up from germline, CDR1 is SGHDT and CDR2 is YYEEEE. The CDR3 sequence is CASSLAGEGGYIF. The CDR3 DNA sequence: TGTGCCAGCAGCTTGGCAGGGGAGGGCGGCTACATCTTC.